This entry lists 22 T cell receptor beta chains sequenced from one sample in a study of T-cell memory formation after mild COVID-19. TCRdb fed the 5' RACE reads into MiXCR, producing one record per CDR3 protein. The sample lists about 400,000 distinct CDR3 sequences; more than 20% were seen once. The specimen sequenced was PBMCs or a T cell subset sorted from them (not recorded which). The receptors were gathered from an adult woman who had mild COVID-19 (a few samples of this study predate the infection). Cell type and time point are not known.

This clonotype was recorded a few times. J is TRBJ1-2 and V is TRBV25-1; the D is unclear. CDR3 size: 14 residues. Germline CDR1 is MGHDK and CDR2 is SYGVNS. The V end was cut by 4 bases, the J end by 5 bases, with 14 bases between. The CDR3 loop reads CASSGGLVPYGYTF. The CDR3, as DNA: TGTGCCAGCAGTGGAGGGCTGGTCCCTTATGGCTACACCTTC.

This clonotype was counted at least ten times. The genes are TRBV7-8 and TRBJ2-1; weak D call: TRBD2 (6 bases). Germline-derived CDR1 and CDR2 are SGHVS and FQNEAQ. This CDR3 spans 16 amino acids. Deletions cut 5 bases from V and 3 bases from J, with 17 bases between. In DNA form, the CDR3 reads TGTGCCAGCAGCCCCACAGTAACCGGGGGCTACAATGAGCAGTTCTTC. Translated: CASSPTVTGGYNEQFF.

This chain uses TRBV19 with TRBJ2-7; D is possibly TRBD2 (5 bases). The V gene's germline CDR1 is LNHDA and CDR2 SQIVND (reference sequence). V shed 1 base and J shed 5 bases, with 9 bases lying between them. This CDR3 contains 13 residues. The CDR3 here is CASSIVRGNEQYF. The CDR3 DNA is TGTGCCAGTAGTATAGTTAGAGGGAACGAGCAGTACTTC.

The chain uses TRBV11-2 and TRBJ2-2; 9 bases align to TRBD2. V lost 5 bases to trimming and J lost 8 bases; unmatched junction nucleotides: 12. The CDR3 runs to 16 residues. Germline lookup yields CDR1 SGHAT and CDR2 FQNNGV. The CDR3 sequence is CASSRSGGRALGELFF. CDR3 bases: TGTGCCAGCAGCCGCAGTGGCGGGAGGGCCTTAGGGGAGCTGTTTTTT.

This clonotype was counted ten times or more. The genes are TRBV12-3 or TRBV12-4 and TRBJ2-2; D may be TRBD2 (5 bases). V lost 6 bases to trimming and J lost 4 bases, with 9 bases between them. This CDR3 contains 13 residues. CDR3 protein: CASRPTSTGELFF. The CDR3 DNA reads TGTGCCAGCAGACCAACTAGCACCGGGGAGCTGTTTTTT.

The CDR3 reads CSAMDRGIEAFF. The CDR3 coding sequence is TGCAGTGCTATGGACAGGGGAATTGAAGCTTTCTTT. V and J are TRBV20-1 and TRBJ1-1, with 9 bases that match TRBD1. Germline CDR1 is DFQATT and CDR2 is SNEGSKA (reference sequence). The CDR3 spans 12 residues. V lost 4 bases and J lost 7; bases outside the gene matches: 4.

V and J are TRBV3-1 and TRBJ1-1; D unclear. This CDR3 is built from 14 residues. In germline, CDR1 is LGHDT, CDR2 YNNKEL (reference sequence). Trimming removed 2 bases from V and 6 bases from J, with 13 bases in between. CDR3 nucleotides: TGTGCCAGCAGCCAACCAACCATGGGCCCTGAAGCTTTCTTT. This translates into CASSQPTMGPEAFF.

The chain employs TRBV12-3 or TRBV12-4 and TRBJ2-3; D is undetermined. Deletions cut 1 base from V and 5 bases from J, with 16 bases between. The CDR3 is 16 residues long. CDR3 sequence reads: CASSLVGPFPQDTQYF. CDR3 DNA: TGTGCCAGCAGTTTAGTCGGCCCCTTCCCCCAAGATACGCAGTATTTT.

This clonotype has more than one count but fewer than ten. This sequence joins TRBV9 and TRBJ1-6; TRBD1 is a possible D gene (5 bases). V lost 7 bases to trimming and J lost 7 bases, with 21 bases between them. Germline lookup yields CDR1 SGDLS and CDR2 YYNGEE. CDR3 size: 16 residues. The CDR3 sequence is CASLTQKAGHNSPLHF. DNA of the CDR3: TGTGCCAGCCTCACGCAAAAGGCAGGGCACAATTCACCCCTCCACTTT. Full variable domain (rest looked up from reference TRBV9 and TRBJ1-6): DSGVTQTPKHLITATGQRVTLRCSPRSGDLSVYWYQQSLDQGLQFLIQYYNGEERAKGNILERFSAQQFPDLHSELNLSSLELGDSALYFCASLTQKAGHNSPLHFGNGTRLTVT.

In this sample, this clonotype turned up a few times. The chain is built from TRBV30 and TRBJ2-7, with 12 bases matching TRBD2. CDR1 GTSNPN and CDR2 SVGIG come from the germline V gene (reference sequence). This CDR3 comprises 13 residues. Trimming cost V 5 bases and J 7 bases; bases outside gene matches: 6. CDR3 sequence (DNA): TGTGCCTGGGCGGGACTAGCGGGCTGGGAGCAGTACTTC. Its translation is CAWAGLAGWEQYF.

This clonotype was counted many times. The chain is built from TRBV2 and TRBJ1-2; unclear D gene. The germline V gene encodes CDR1 SNHLY and CDR2 FYNNEI. The CDR3 is 11 amino acids. V was pared by 8 bases and J by 0 bases, with 4 bases between. Here the CDR3 reads CASETNYGYTF. CDR3 DNA: TGTGCCAGCGAGACTAACTATGGCTACACCTTC. The variable domain in full, with the rest retrieved from reference TRBV2 and TRBJ1-2, is EPEVTQTPSHQVTQMGQEVILRCVPISNHLYFYWYRQILGQKVEFLVSFYNNEISEKSEIFDDQFSVERPDGSNFTLKIRSTKLEDSAMYFCASETNYGYTFGSGTRLTVV.

The chain joins TRBV4-2 to TRBJ2-3; D might be TRBD2 (5 bases). Trimming removed 0 bases from V and 1 base from J, with 14 bases in between. This CDR3 is built from 17 residues. Germline lookup yields CDR1 LGHNA and CDR2 YNFKEQ. CDR3 sequence (DNA): TGTGCCAGCAGCCAAGAAATTGAGGGAATCCGCACAGATACGCAGTATTTT. Its protein product is CASSQEIEGIRTDTQYF.

This chain uses TRBV2 with TRBJ1-5, with D unclear. This CDR3 contains 13 residues. Germline CDR1 reads SNHLY; CDR2 reads FYNNEI. V lost 0 bases to trimming and J lost 4 bases, with 4 bases between them. This CDR3 reads CASSEAGNQPQHF. The DNA of the CDR3 is TGTGCCAGCAGTGAAGCGGGGAATCAGCCCCAGCATTTT. Together with reference TRBV2 and TRBJ1-5, the CDR3 gives the full variable domain: EPEVTQTPSHQVTQMGQEVILRCVPISNHLYFYWYRQILGQKVEFLVSFYNNEISEKSEIFDDQFSVERPDGSNFTLKIRSTKLEDSAMYFCASSEAGNQPQHFGDGTRLSIL.

The chain uses TRBV7-7 and TRBJ2-2; 9 bases match TRBD2. Germline CDR1 is SSHAT and CDR2 is FNYEAQ (reference sequence). The length of the CDR3 is 16 residues. The CDR3 region has the DNA TGTGCTAGCGGCCTTAATAGCGGGAGTGGAACCGGGGAGCTGTTTTTT. It encodes CASGLNSGSGTGELFF.

The chain is built from TRBV9 and TRBJ2-3, with D possibly matching TRBD2 (5 bases). CDR1 is SGDLS and CDR2 is YYNGEE in the germline V gene. V lost 0 bases, J lost 4 bases, and 9 bases lay in between. This CDR3 region has 14 residues. The CDR3 sequence: CASSVEGSADTQYF. DNA of the CDR3: TGTGCCAGCAGCGTAGAGGGTAGCGCAGATACGCAGTATTTT.

The chain is built from TRBV28 and TRBJ1-2; 7 nucleotides align to TRBD1. The CDR3 contains 15 residues. Germline CDR1 and CDR2: MDHEN and SYDVKM. The ends lost 8 bases at V and 2 bases at J; junction bases unmatched: 11. The CDR3 DNA reads TGTGCCAGCGGTCCACAGGGGAAGCCCAACTATGGCTACACCTTC. The encoded protein is CASGPQGKPNYGYTF.

The chain employs TRBV5-1 and TRBJ2-1, with 10 bases matching TRBD2. Looked up from germline, CDR1 is SGHRS and CDR2 is YFSETQ. The V gene end was trimmed by 6 bases and the J gene end by 5 bases; junction bases not matched to a gene: 5. This CDR3 spans 14 amino acids. CDR3 amino acids: CASTIGLADNEQFF. The CDR3 nucleotides are TGCGCCAGCACGATAGGACTAGCGGACAATGAGCAGTTCTTC.

This chain connects TRBV7-6 to TRBJ2-5; D is unresolved. Germline CDR1 reads SGHVS; CDR2 reads FNYEAQ. This CDR3 spans 16 amino acids. V lost 1 base and J 4 bases, leaving 16 bases between the germline ends. CDR3 loop: CASSLERKSFLETQYF. The CDR3 DNA reads TGTGCCAGCAGCTTAGAAAGAAAATCATTCCTAGAGACCCAGTACTTC.

The J gene is TRBJ2-3, the V gene TRBV10-3; no definite D call. CDR3 length: 12 amino acids. From germline, CDR1 is ENHRY and CDR2 SYGVKD. Trimming removed 6 bases at V and 4 bases at J, with 8 bases between. CDR3 region: CAISPLADTQYF. In nucleotides, the CDR3 is TGTGCCATCAGCCCCCTAGCAGATACGCAGTATTTT.

This clonotype was observed a handful of times. The chain is built from TRBV9 and TRBJ2-7; the match to TRBD2 covers 8 bases. The CDR3 is 16 residues long. Germline CDR1 and CDR2: SGDLS and YYNGEE. The V and J ends lost 2 bases and 5 bases, in that order; junction bases with no gene match: 12. The CDR3 DNA is TGTGCCAGCAGCGTCAGGCCTAGCGGGTCCGCCGACGAGCAGTACTTC. This encodes CASSVRPSGSADEQYF.

The chain joins TRBV12-3 or TRBV12-4 to TRBJ1-5, with D possibly matching TRBD1 (5 bases). V was trimmed by 3 bases and J by 7 bases, leaving 10 bases between them. The CDR3 length is 13 residues. For the CDR3, the DNA is TGTGCCAGCAGTTTCGGGCAGGGCCAGCCCCAGCATTTT. It is translated as CASSFGQGQPQHF.

The chain uses TRBV4-2 and TRBJ1-1; the match to TRBD1 covers 11 bases. J gave up 3 bases and V 3 bases, and 6 bases lay outside the gene matches. The CDR3 totals 16 residues. The germline V gene encodes CDR1 LGHNA and CDR2 YNFKEQ. CDR3 loop: CASSQPPGQGDTEAFF. The CDR3 DNA follows: TGTGCCAGCAGCCAGCCTCCGGGACAGGGGGACACTGAAGCTTTCTTT.